This T cell receptor (beta chain) was captured by sequencing in a study of shared clonotypes between healthy human individuals. Study observations and caveats: Among donors, the sharing of clonotypes was expected to be influenced by sequencing depth.

Sequenced by immunoSEQ multiplex PCR; TCRdb stores in-frame clones only, minus some. The sample lists about 2.2 million clones, about 93% seen once, with over 1.5% in the top ten. Comments on this clone: What it recognizes is unknown.

The naive CD8 subset, CD45RO-negative cells positively selected for CCR7, excluded terminally differentiated effector memory CD45RA+ cells. None of the donors, who were healthy HIV-negative adults, had recently had acute infections or vaccinations. The sequence derives from a man aged 18 to 30 in good health. Some clones in this sample may be carry-over from other donors' samples. Input material: naive CD8+ T cells from PBMCs.

The CDR3 coding sequence is TGTGCCAGCAGCTTCGACAGGGGATATCAGCCCCAGCATTTT. This encodes CASSFDRGYQPQHF. V and J are TRBV5-8 and TRBJ1-5; 8 bases agree with TRBD1. The germline CDR1 and CDR2 sequences are SGHTS and YDEGEE. The CDR3 is 14 amino acids. Unmatched junction bases numbered 3, after V lost 2 bases and J lost 5 bases.